This T cell receptor beta chain was sequenced during a study of vaccination and CD4 T cells after COVID-19 (dated by TCRdb to 2022 to 2024). Regarding the study in general: SARS-CoV-2 positivity had been established in the convalescent patients by nasal swab PCR, and mild disease was recorded in several of these patients and severe disease in one. In the convalescent cohort there were six males and four females, among whom were two Hispanic individuals, seven Caucasians, two Asians and one multiracial person. Participants got two doses of the Pfizer-BioNTech BNT162b2 vaccine (n=8) or two doses of the Moderna mRNA-1273 vaccine (n=2). Post-COVID blood samples from convalescent patients were collected a median of approximately 93 days after diagnosis, with a range of 35 to 161 days. Post-vaccine blood samples were obtained a median of around 74 days after the second vaccine dose, with a range of about 12 to 241 days. The cultures were stimulated with overlapping spike peptide pools from SARS-CoV-2 and from the common cold coronaviruses HCoV-NL63, HCoV-OC43 and HCoV-229E. In control cultures, a CEFX viral epitope pool was used as positive control, an HIV-1 Nef peptide pool was used as negative control, or no peptide was added. In around 9 COVID-19 convalescent patients and a few infection-naive healthy vaccine recipients, researchers compared the spike-specific CD4+ TCR repertoire from before mRNA vaccination with the repertoire from after.

CDR3 length: 18 amino acids, cysteine to phenylalanine. The CDR3 DNA has 54 bases and is translated from base 1. The germline V gene specifies KGHDR as CDR1 and SFDVKD as CDR2. Germline trimming amounts to 2 bases on V and 0 bases on J, with 9 as the count of junction bases outside the gene matches. Of note for this clonotype: Which antigen it targets is not known. Base-call qualities are not available, and no considerably larger clone is one nucleotide away.

The treatment or condition label here, explained by the study, means: approximately 9-day PBMC culture with coronavirus spike peptide pools or control peptides (ViraFEST assay). To expand antigen-specific T cells with peptide pools and then pick out the expanded clonotypes through TCR sequencing, the study relied on the ViraFEST assay. The convalescent patients' positive SARS-CoV-2 PCR tests were from March to December 2020, which was before the Alpha, Beta and Delta variants emerged in the United States. More than 1.5 million PBMCs per well were cultured in IMDM with roughly 4.8% human AB serum and 7.5 to 10 IU/ml IL-2, plus 10 ug/ml peptide pools. Half of the culture medium was replaced with fresh IL-2-containing medium on days 3 and 7. CD4+ T cells were isolated after about 10 days of culture through negative selection using the EasySep CD4+ T cell isolation kit. Ficoll-Paque Plus gradient centrifugation was used to isolate PBMCs from whole blood, and the isolated PBMCs were then either used fresh or cryopreserved at -140C. Each culture condition was generally run in triplicate wells.

Libraries were built with PCR. At the Johns Hopkins FTIC core, DNA from the cultured CD4+ T cells underwent TCR sequencing with the Oncomine TCR Beta short-read assay. The QIAamp micro DNA kit was used to extract genomic DNA from the cultured CD4+ T cells. Oncomine TCR Beta libraries from cultured CD4+ T cells were pooled using unique dual indexes and sequenced on an Illumina iSeq 100. From the authors' description of their analysis: Non-productive sequences were removed, and CDR3s not starting with C, not ending with F or W, or shorter than 7 amino acids were discarded. Antigen-specific clonotypes were identified using the MANAFEST web application through comparison of peptide-stimulated wells with reference and other culture wells. For a clone to be called positive, the clone needed an FDR below 0.05, an odds ratio above 5, and a productive frequency above 0.1% in at least two of three replicate wells. Clonotypes that were significantly expanded in both SARS-CoV-2 spike wells and at least one common cold coronavirus spike condition were defined as cross-reactive. Levenshtein distances (stringdist) and unrooted phylogenetic trees (ape) in R version 3.6.1 were used to assess CDR3 homology. The public reads were quality trimmed at Q25 with fastp and then assembled into clones with MiXCR by TCRdb, keeping productive beta chains. CDR3 protein sequences are deduplicated, and each keeps its most common genes and DNA. Clone size and V and J calls follow TCRdb, not the original study. This sample is represented by under 5,000 distinct CDR3 sequences; about two fifths of them were singletons. The ten largest clones capture over 50% of the sample.

General conclusions and limits of the study: The median count of SARS-CoV-2-reactive clonotypes went up from 20 to 25 after infection to 30 to 40 after vaccination, although the change was not significant. Relatively few convalescent patients were included in the study, and early timepoints after natural infection were not analyzed. Of the vaccine-specific clones found in convalescent patients, nearly all (304 of 307) were mono-reactive for SARS-CoV-2 spike instead of being cross-reactive with common cold coronaviruses. Among the post-vaccine SARS-CoV-2-reactive clones in convalescent patients, a median about 89% showed up only after vaccination, which suggests vaccine-specific priming.

The receptor comes from a human donor who had recovered from COVID-19. Here the chain combines TRBV24-1 and TRBJ2-5, and 9 junction bases match TRBD2. The specimen was CD4+ T cells from blood, cultured in vitro, collected after SARS-CoV-2 vaccination. The CDR3 has the sequence CATSDSKLSGGYQETQYF. The sequenced DNA: TGTGCCACCAGTGATTCGAAGCTAAGCGGGGGGTACCAAGAGACCCAGTACTTC.